This T cell receptor beta chain was identified during a study of identical twins. Template switching introduced a universal primer site, and the cDNA bore unique molecular identifiers. One entry per CDR3 protein, called by TCRdb with MiXCR from the 5' RACE reads. Of under 300,000 distinct CDR3 sequences in the sample, about an eighth were seen once. The germline gives CDR1 SNHLY, CDR2 FYNNEI. Trimming shortened V by 6 bases and J by 7 bases, and 12 bases separated the two germline ends. There are 12 residues in the CDR3. No donor was unhealthy or non-Caucasian. General observations from the study: Part of the zero-insertion signal could reflect confounding by invariant MAIT and iNKT cells. Alpha sequences out of frame and shared by twins had excess low generation probability.

This clonotype came up many times. Its cognate antigen is unknown. Sequencing used memory (CD45RO+) T cells sorted from blood. The chain combines TRBV2 with TRBJ1-1; D is unresolved. The sequence came from a woman under 30 in good health. The chain's CDR3 is CASRGMDREAFF. CDR3 nucleotide sequence: TGTGCCAGCAGGGGGATGGACCGTGAAGCTTTCTTT.